Listed here are 18 T cell receptor beta chains from one sample, sequenced in a study of low-dose radiotherapy and immunotherapy resistance in tumors. Primers used for first-strand cDNA, a TRAV- and TRBV-specific set, covered both alpha and beta chains. PCR amplification of the TCRs was performed with Phusion for 20 PCR cycles, and it relied on a constant-region primer together with a V-primer adapter. TCRdb ran MiXCR on the reads and lists one entry per CDR3 protein. The table has 95,000 to 100,000 distinct CDR3 sequences, less than 25% seen once. This sample's time point: after trial treatment. Specified treatment: LDRT plus nivolumab, ipilimumab, low-dose cyclophosphamide and aspirin (RACIN trial). The specimen comprised PBMCs, sampled after low-dose radiotherapy plus immunotherapy. The receptors shown here come from a male donor with prostate cancer.

This clonotype was seen ten or more times. This chain joins TRBV20-1 and TRBJ2-2; D is perhaps TRBD1 or TRBD2 (5 bases each). The CDR3 extends over 18 amino acids. V was trimmed by 3 bases and J by 3 bases, leaving 23 bases between them. Germline CDR1 reads DFQATT; CDR2 reads SNEGSKA (reference sequence). Written as DNA, the CDR3 is TGCAGTGCTAGGGCAGGGCTGGGAATGGGGGTGGACACCGGGGAGCTGTTTTTT. As protein: CSARAGLGMGVDTGELFF.

As concerns this clonotype: A much bigger clone sits one base away, suggesting this may be a read error. The chain combines TRBV6-6 with TRBJ2-5; the match to TRBD1 covers 8 bases. Trimming at V came to 8 bases and at J to 7 bases, leaving 15 bases not matched to a gene. The germline CDR1 and CDR2 sequences are MNHNY and SVGAGI (reference sequence). The CDR3 totals 15 residues. The CDR3 here is CASCPGTGPKWTQYF. The CDR3 DNA is TGTGCCAGCTGTCCCGGGACAGGCCCCAAGTGGACCCAGTACTTC.

This clonotype was seen repeatedly, ten times or more. This chain uses TRBV30 with TRBJ1-5; tentative D call: TRBD1 (6 bases). This CDR3 has 18 amino acids. V lost 2 bases and J 0 bases, leaving 20 bases between the germline ends. Germline V lookup: CDR1 GTSNPN, CDR2 SVGIG (reference sequence). The CDR3 DNA reads as TGTGCCTGGAGTCTGGGGGGCGGCACCCGATATAGCAATCAGCCCCAGCATTTT. It translates to CAWSLGGGTRYSNQPQHF. The complete variable domain, with remaining parts taken from reference TRBV30 and TRBJ1-5, reads SQTIHQWPATLVQPVGSPLSLECTVEGTSNPNLYWYRQAAGRGLQLLFYSVGIGQISSEVPQNLSASRPQDRQFILSSKKLLLSDSGFYLCAWSLGGGTRYSNQPQHFGDGTRLSIL.

The table lists this clonotype with a few counts. V gene TRBV20-1 combines with J gene TRBJ2-3; no definite D call. The CDR3 has 13 amino acids. Germline V gene sequence: CDR1 DFQATT, CDR2 SNEGSKA (reference sequence). V lost 4 bases, J lost 2 bases, and 10 bases lay in between. The chain's CDR3 is CSAMAPVTDTQYF. The CDR3 DNA reads TGCAGTGCTATGGCTCCGGTCACAGATACGCAGTATTTT.

This clonotype was observed many times. This chain uses TRBV20-1 with TRBJ2-5, with 10 positions matching TRBD2. V gave up 5 bases and J gave up 2 bases; unmatched junction bases: 5. The V gene's germline CDR1 is DFQATT and CDR2 SNEGSKA (reference sequence). The CDR3 loop spans 14 amino acids. The CDR3 DNA follows: TGCAGTGCTCTCCTAGCGGGGGTGCAAGAGACCCAGTACTTC. Protein sequence: CSALLAGVQETQYF.

This clonotype was picked up many times. The rearrangement uses TRBV7-9 and TRBJ2-7; no clear D. The CDR3 totals 13 residues. The germline CDR1 and CDR2 sequences are SEHNR and FQNEAQ (reference sequence). Trimming removed 5 bases at V and 5 bases at J, with 13 bases between. This CDR3 reads CASSAPGWHEQYF. The CDR3 DNA reads TGTGCCAGCAGCGCGCCTGGTTGGCACGAGCAGTACTTC.

V is TRBV30 and J is TRBJ2-7; tentatively, D is TRBD1 or TRBD2 (5 bases each). Germline CDR1 GTSNPN, CDR2 SVGIG (reference sequence). This CDR3 is built from 14 residues. Trimming cost V 1 base and J 5 bases, with 15 bases left between them. CDR3 sequence: CAWSDPPRDHEQYF. DNA for the CDR3: TGTGCCTGGAGTGACCCCCCCAGGGACCACGAGCAGTACTTC.

This CDR3 is CSARDLNGRKAFF. CDR3 nucleotide sequence: TGCAGTGCTAGAGATTTGAACGGAAGAAAAGCTTTCTTT. The chain joins TRBV20-1 to TRBJ1-1, with D unresolved. V gave up 0 bases and J gave up 9 bases, with 14 bases separating them. The CDR3 covers 13 residues. Germline CDR1 reads DFQATT; CDR2 reads SNEGSKA (reference sequence).

This clonotype was counted many times. V and J are TRBV4-1 and TRBJ2-3, with 13 bases identical to TRBD2. The CDR3 has 16 residues. Germline V gene sequence: CDR1 MGHRA, CDR2 YSYEKL. V lost 8 bases to trimming and J lost 4 bases; unmatched junction nucleotides: 9. This CDR3 is CASGLAGATGADTQYF. DNA for the CDR3: TGCGCCAGCGGACTAGCGGGGGCGACGGGTGCAGATACGCAGTATTTT.

This clonotype was seen at least ten times. The chain couples TRBV7-9 to TRBJ2-1, with TRBD1 as a possible D gene (6 bases). CDR3 length: 17 residues. V shed 3 bases and J shed 6 bases, with 21 bases lying between them. Germline lookup yields CDR1 SEHNR and CDR2 FQNEAQ (reference sequence). The CDR3: CASSFRLGAGRANEQFF. The DNA for the CDR3 is TGTGCCAGCAGCTTCAGGTTGGGGGCTGGGCGGGCCAATGAGCAGTTCTTC.

This clonotype has a count of ten or more. V is TRBV29-1 and J is TRBJ1-2, with D possibly being TRBD1 (6 bases). The CDR3 loop spans 13 amino acids. Between the trimmed V and J ends, which lost 2 bases and 3 bases, there was a span of 10 bases. CDR1 and CDR2 (germline): SQVTM, ANQGSEA. DNA of the CDR3: TGCAGCGTTGAACGGACAGATTACTATGGCTACACCTTC. This sequence encodes CSVERTDYYGYTF. Full variable domain (outside the CDR3, taken from reference TRBV29-1 and TRBJ1-2): SAVISQKPSRDICQRGTSLTIQCQVDSQVTMMFWYRQQPGQSLTLIATANQGSEATYESGFVIDKFPISRPNLTFSTLTVSNMSPEDSSIYLCSVERTDYYGYTFGSGTRLTVV.

A note on this clonotype: A single base separates this from a much larger clone, so it may be a read error. The chain joins TRBV7-9 to TRBJ1-4; D ambiguous. The CDR3 consists of 14 residues. Germline V CDR1 and CDR2: SEHNR, FQNEAQ (reference sequence). V was cut by 5 bases and J by 0 bases, with 7 bases left in between. The CDR3 bases are TGTGCCAGCAGCCTATATGCAACTAATGAAAAACTGTTTTTT. Translated: CASSLYATNEKLFF.

A remark on this clonotype: A single base is all that separates this from a far larger clone, so a read error is likely. This chain links TRBV5-8 with TRBJ2-1; D assignment may be TRBD1 or TRBD2 (5 bases each). This CDR3 has 12 amino acids. V lost 7 bases and J lost 10, with 15 bases in between. The germline V gene has CDR1 SGHTS and CDR2 YDEGEE. The CDR3: CASSYRSGEQFF. The DNA for the CDR3 is TGTGCCAGCTCGTACAGGAGCGGCGAGCAGTTCTTC.

This clonotype was counted a single time. This chain connects TRBV5-1 to TRBJ2-2, with unresolved D. Trimming removed 3 bases at V and 5 bases at J, with 8 bases between. In germline, CDR1 is SGHRS, CDR2 YFSETQ. This CDR3 region has 13 residues. The CDR3 spells CASSSGATGELFF. CDR3 sequence (DNA): TGCGCCAGCAGCTCTGGAGCAACCGGGGAGCTGTTTTTT.

This clonotype was counted at least ten times. The chain recombines TRBV7-9 with TRBJ2-5; possibly TRBD2 for D (6 bases). The CDR3 extends over 15 amino acids. Germline V gives CDR1 SEHNR, CDR2 FQNEAQ (reference sequence). Deletions cut 1 base from V and 8 bases from J, with 17 bases between. The CDR3 spells CASSLEGGIYVTQYF. The CDR3 DNA reads TGTGCCAGCAGCTTAGAGGGCGGGATCTATGTAACCCAGTACTTC.

This clonotype occurred many times. The gene calls are TRBV6-8 and TRBJ2-7, with D hard to call. The CDR3 length is 12 residues. CDR1 MNHGY and CDR2 SAAAGT come from the germline V gene. The V gene lost 5 bases and the J gene lost 2 bases, with 7 bases spanning the gap. The CDR3 sequence: CASSEPPYEQYF. The CDR3 coding sequence is TGTGCCAGCAGTGAACCTCCCTACGAGCAGTACTTC.

In this sample, this clonotype turned up many times. The V gene is TRBV15, the J gene TRBJ2-1; D remains ambiguous. Germline-derived CDR1 and CDR2 are LNHNV and YYDKDF (reference sequence). The CDR3 contains 13 residues. The ends were cut back, 5 bases at V and 4 bases at J, with 9 bases in the middle. The CDR3 loop is CATSRGRYNEQFF. CDR3 sequence (DNA): TGTGCCACCAGCCGAGGAAGGTACAATGAGCAGTTCTTC. The full variable domain, completed using reference TRBV15 and TRBJ2-1, is DAMVIQNPRYQVTQFGKPVTLSCSQTLNHNVMYWYQQKSSQAPKLLFHYYDKDFNNEADTPDNFQSRRPNTSFCFLDIRSPGLGDTAMYLCATSRGRYNEQFFGPGTRLTVL.

This clonotype showed up many times. The J gene is TRBJ2-7, the V gene TRBV5-4, with no clear D. V gave up 3 bases and J gave up 3 bases, with 10 bases separating them. This CDR3 spans 13 amino acids. Germline assignment: CDR1 SGHNT and CDR2 YYREEE (reference sequence). CDR3 sequence reads: CASSSLVYYEQYF. As DNA, the CDR3 is TGTGCCAGCAGCTCGCTCGTCTACTACGAGCAGTACTTC.